This TCR beta chain was found in a study of blood T cell repertoires in COVID-19. The wider study: Sites across the United States, Italy and Spain contributed samples from acute and convalescent COVID-19. PBMCs, B-cell-depleted T cells, or T cells provided the cDNA or gDNA that made up the material.

Authors' methods: Amplified reference gene primers provided the basis for estimating nucleated cell counts. Assay: immunoSEQ multiplex PCR; the TCRdb copy retains only in-frame clones and omits some. For V, J and clone size, that table is used; D and trimming come from the DNA. The profile shows 100,000 or so clones, roughly 84% of them singletons. This clone has a handful of counts. Germline assignment: CDR1 WSHSY and CDR2 SAAADI. V lost 4 bases and J lost 3; bases outside the gene matches: 4. The CDR3 spans 15 residues. Material for sequencing was peripheral blood. The origin of this receptor is a woman in her fifties or sixties with acute or convalescent COVID-19. The chain joins TRBV10-2 to TRBJ2-1; 9 bases are a match to TRBD1. Written as DNA, the CDR3 is TGCGCCAGCAGTGCGGGGACAGGGAGCTACAATGAGCAGTTCTTC. Translation gives CASSAGTGSYNEQFF.